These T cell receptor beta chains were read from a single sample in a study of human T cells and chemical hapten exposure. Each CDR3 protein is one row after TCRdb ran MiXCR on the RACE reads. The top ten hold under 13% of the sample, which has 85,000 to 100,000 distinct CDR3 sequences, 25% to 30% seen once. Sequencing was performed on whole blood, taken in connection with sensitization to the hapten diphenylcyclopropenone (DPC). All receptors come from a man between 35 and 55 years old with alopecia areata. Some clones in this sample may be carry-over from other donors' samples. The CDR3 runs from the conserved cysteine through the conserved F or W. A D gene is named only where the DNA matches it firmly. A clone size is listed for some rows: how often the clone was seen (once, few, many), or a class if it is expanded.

TGCGCCAGCAGCCAAGATCAAAGCGGGATGGTGACCAATTCACCCCTCCACTTT	CASSQDQSGMVTNSPLHF	few	TRBV4-1	.	TRBJ1-6	18
TGTGCCAGCAGTTTATTGCCGGTTAATGGCTACACCTTC	CASSLLPVNGYTF	.	TRBV12-3/TRBV12-4	.	TRBJ1-2	13
TGTGCCAGCAGAAGTTTTTCCTACGAGCAGTACTTC	CASRSFSYEQYF	few	TRBV28	.	TRBJ2-7	12
TGTGCCAGCAGTTTAGAGAAGCGTGGAGAGCAGTACTTC	CASSLEKRGEQYF	.	TRBV12-3/TRBV12-4	.	TRBJ2-7	13
TGTGCCAGCAGCCGAGTCGCGGGTTTTGGGTATGGCTACACCTTC	CASSRVAGFGYGYTF	.	TRBV14	.	TRBJ1-2	15
TGTGCCAGCAGCGTAGATGGAGGAGGCAATGAGCAGTTCTTC	CASSVDGGGNEQFF	.	TRBV9	.	TRBJ2-1	14
TGTGCCAGCAGCGTAGACAGGGGGAGGGAGACCCAGTACTTC	CASSVDRGRETQYF	few	TRBV7-3	TRBD1	TRBJ2-5	14
TGTGCCAGCAGCCCCTACCCGGGGGATACAGATACGCAGTATTTT	CASSPYPGDTDTQYF	many	TRBV4-2	.	TRBJ2-3	15
TGTGCCAGCAGTTACAACAGGGAACGGGAGCAGTACTTC	CASSYNREREQYF	.	TRBV6-5	.	TRBJ2-7	13
TGCAGTGCTCCCCGGTCGGGAAGAGGAAACACCATATATTTT	CSAPRSGRGNTIYF	.	TRBV20-1	.	TRBJ1-3	14
TGTGCCAGCATCTCCACGCCAGGGAGGGGATCTTACGAGCAGTACTTC	CASISTPGRGSYEQYF	.	TRBV28	TRBD2	TRBJ2-7	16
TGTGCCAGCAGTTTCAGCGGGAGCACCGACTACGAGCAGTACTTC	CASSFSGSTDYEQYF	.	TRBV28	TRBD2	TRBJ2-7	15
TGTGCCAGCACGCCCCGTGAGCGGGGAGAGCAGTTCTTC	CASTPRERGEQFF	few	TRBV2	TRBD2	TRBJ2-1	13
TGTACTCACAGGGGAGGTCAGCCCCAGCATTTT	CTHRGGQPQHF	few	TRBV27	TRBD1	TRBJ1-5	11
TGTGCCAGCAGCTCCCCGGGCCTTAGCACTGAAGCTTTCTTT	CASSSPGLSTEAFF	.	TRBV7-2	.	TRBJ1-1	14
TGTGCCAGCAGTTTAAACAGGGGGCAACTCGTGGGCTCTGGGGCCAACGTCCTGACTTTC	CASSLNRGQLVGSGANVLTF	.	TRBV12-3/TRBV12-4	TRBD1	TRBJ2-6	20
TGTGCCACCAGCAGAGTGCTAGCGGGTGCAAATGAGCAGTTCTTC	CATSRVLAGANEQFF	few	TRBV15	TRBD2	TRBJ2-1	15
TGCGCCAGCAGTGAGGCAGATGAAGAGACCCAGTACTTC	CASSEADEETQYF	.	TRBV10-1	.	TRBJ2-5	13
TGTGCCAGCAGTATTACAAACGGAAACACCATATATTTT	CASSITNGNTIYF	few	TRBV12-3/TRBV12-4	.	TRBJ1-3	13
TGTGCCAGCAGCCAAGCCTGGACAGGGAAAGAGACCCAGTACTTC	CASSQAWTGKETQYF	.	TRBV14	TRBD1	TRBJ2-5	15
TGTGCCAGCAGTGAAAGGAGGGGAAGGAATAGGGACGAGCAGTACTTC	CASSERRGRNRDEQYF	.	TRBV25-1	.	TRBJ2-7	16
TGTGCCAGCAGCTTACTATCAGGCAACTCCTACGAGCAGTACTTC	CASSLLSGNSYEQYF	.	TRBV7-8	.	TRBJ2-7	15
TGTGCCAGCAGTTCCCGCCCCAGGAACGAGCAGTACTTC	CASSSRPRNEQYF	few	TRBV28	.	TRBJ2-7	13
TGTGCCAGCAGCAGGGACAGGGACTATGGCTACACCTTC	CASSRDRDYGYTF	.	TRBV7-2	TRBD1	TRBJ1-2	13
TGTGCCAGCAGCCTTCAGCTTGGGGGGGGTGGACAGCCCCAGCATTTT	CASSLQLGGGGQPQHF	.	TRBV7-2	.	TRBJ1-5	16
TGCAGTGCCACATCCGGACCCATAACAGATACGCAGTATTTT	CSATSGPITDTQYF	.	TRBV20-1	.	TRBJ2-3	14
TGTGCCAGCAGCAACGGTAGCGGGAGGGCCTGTTGTTACGAGCAGTACTTC	CASSNGSGRACCYEQYF	.	TRBV21-1	.	TRBJ2-7	17
TGCAGTGCTAGCCATACAGGGACGGAGGCAGATACGCAGTATTTT	CSASHTGTEADTQYF	few	TRBV20-1	.	TRBJ2-3	15
TGCAGTGCTAGAGATGACAGGTACAACGAGCAGTACTTC	CSARDDRYNEQYF	few	TRBV20-1	.	TRBJ2-7	13
TGTGCCAGCAGTTTGCCTAGCGGGGGGGGAGCGAATGAGCAGTTCTTC	CASSLPSGGGANEQFF	.	TRBV28	TRBD2	TRBJ2-1	16
TGCAGTGCTAGAGATTACACCGGGGGCACGAACACCGGGGAGCTGTTTTTT	CSARDYTGGTNTGELFF	many	TRBV20-1	.	TRBJ2-2	17
TGTGCCAGCAGTTTGTGGGTAACGGGGGCTAGCACGACACGAGAGCAGTTCTTC	CASSLWVTGASTTREQFF	.	TRBV28	.	TRBJ2-1	18
TGTGCCAGCAGCTTGACGGGGAACAATCAGCCCCAGCATTTT	CASSLTGNNQPQHF	.	TRBV7-9	.	TRBJ1-5	14
TGTGCCAGCAGCCAAGGGTACAGGGGGATCTACAATGAGCAGTTCTTC	CASSQGYRGIYNEQFF	.	TRBV28	TRBD1	TRBJ2-1	16
TGTGCCACCAGCAGACCGGATAGCAATCAGCCCCAGCATTTT	CATSRPDSNQPQHF	.	TRBV15	.	TRBJ1-5	14
TGTGCCAGCAGTTTGGACAGTCCGTGGGAGACCCAGTACTTC	CASSLDSPWETQYF	.	TRBV7-7	.	TRBJ2-5	14
TGTGCCAGCAGACCACAGGGGTATGGCAATCAGCCCCAGCATTTT	CASRPQGYGNQPQHF	.	TRBV6-5	TRBD1	TRBJ1-5	15
TGTGCCAGCAGCCCACTCAGCGGGAGGAGCTACGAGCAGTACTTC	CASSPLSGRSYEQYF	.	TRBV3-1	TRBD2	TRBJ2-7	15
TGTGCCAGCAGCCAAGTAGAGTCGGCAGGAACCTACGAGCAGTACTTC	CASSQVESAGTYEQYF	.	TRBV3-1	.	TRBJ2-7	16
TGTGCCAGCAGTATGGGGACTAGCGCTAGCACAGATACGCAGTATTTT	CASSMGTSASTDTQYF	.	TRBV2	TRBD2	TRBJ2-3	16
TGCGCCAGCAGCTTGGTCGTGGATAATTCACCCCTCCACTTT	CASSLVVDNSPLHF	.	TRBV5-1	.	TRBJ1-6	14
TGTGCCAGCTCACCTACAGGGGACTCCACAGATACGCAGTATTTT	CASSPTGDSTDTQYF	.	TRBV18	.	TRBJ2-3	15
TGCGCCAGCAGCTTGGCACCGGACCTCGCCTACGAGCAGTACTTC	CASSLAPDLAYEQYF	few	TRBV5-1	.	TRBJ2-7	15
TGTGCCAGCAGTAGGGGACTACCAACCTACGAGCAGTACTTC	CASSRGLPTYEQYF	.	TRBV6-2/TRBV6-3	TRBD2	TRBJ2-7	14
TGCAGTGCTAGAGGGGGACAGGGGGACACTGAAGCTTTCTTT	CSARGGQGDTEAFF	few	TRBV20-1	TRBD1	TRBJ1-1	14
TGCAGTGCTTCCAAAGGGAGACAGCATAATTCACCCCTCCACTTT	CSASKGRQHNSPLHF	.	TRBV20-1	.	TRBJ1-6	15
TGTGCCAGCAGCTTGGGACTAGCGGGAGGGCCAGACCCCTACAATGAGCAGTTCTTC	CASSLGLAGGPDPYNEQFF	few	TRBV7-2	TRBD2	TRBJ2-1	19